This TCR beta chain emerged from a study of CD8+ T cells in alopecia areata (dated by TCRdb to the late 2010s). Regarding the complete study: Treated patients were enrolled in an open-label pilot trial of oral tofacitinib, 5 to 10 mg twice daily, for moderate-to-severe alopecia areata. Scalp clonality was compared among normal scalp (n=4), patchy alopecia areata scalp (n=8), and alopecia totalis/universalis scalp (n=8). Biopsies were taken from tofacitinib-treated patients at baseline and again at 4 and 24 weeks into treatment, and several of those patients also had a later scalp biopsy. RNA was extracted with the PAXgene miRNA kit for fixed scalp, the miRNeasy kit for PBMCs, and the RNeasy kit for mouse skin. In both human patients and the C3H/HeJ mouse model, the study applied high-throughput TCRbeta sequencing to look at T cell clonal expansion in alopecia areata. immunoSEQ multiplex PCR using 35 Vbeta forward primers and 13 Jbeta reverse primers was used to amplify TCRbeta CDR3 regions. In humans, TCRbeta sequencing was performed on scalp tissue and on sorted CD4+ and CD8+ peripheral blood T cells from healthy controls and from patients with patchy or totalis/universalis alopecia areata. Patients received tofacitinib for 6 to 18 months and were then followed off drug for 6 months to check for delayed response and recurrence. The research as a whole found: Compared with normal scalp, lesional scalp had higher clonality and more expanded CD8+ clones, particularly in alopecia totalis/universalis, a pattern that suggests antigenic drive. Unlike mouse skin, which is dominated by gammadelta T cells, normal human skin has resident alphabeta T cells that are also sequenced, and this complicates analysis of the scalp TCR repertoire. Shared TCR sequences between patients were less evident than in mice, which may be partly attributable to HLA diversity in the patient population.

The time point label on this specimen signifies: baseline before oral tofacitinib. Lesional scalp punch biopsies and peripheral blood were obtained from alopecia areata patients. PBMCs were separated by density centrifugation and stained for CD3, CD4 and CD8, after which CD4+ and CD8+ T cells were sorted on a FACSAria. Taken from cysteine to phenylalanine, the CDR3 has 15 residues. Just CDR3 DNA is preserved here, 45 bases in frame from base 1. According to the germline V gene, CDR1 reads MGHRA and CDR2 reads YSYEKL. V is cut back by 1 base and J by 3 bases, with 2 bases in the junction unmatched. Libraries came from the immunoSEQ multiplex PCR assay. RNA was extracted from all samples and reverse transcribed into cDNA as template for TCR sequencing. SuperScript III was used for first-strand cDNA synthesis, primed with a 2:1 mix of oligo-dT and random hexamers. A synthetic immune receptor repertoire was used to gauge amplification bias, and whatever bias remained was removed computationally. The original pipeline was this. Raw reads were preprocessed for error removal, and CDR3 was defined according to IMGT conventions as running from the conserved cysteine to phenylalanine. Clonality was calculated as 1 minus Shannon entropy normalized by log2 of the number of productive unique TCRs. CD4 or CD8 identity of scalp clones was inferred by cross-referencing scalp TCRbeta sequences with sorted blood CD4 and CD8 repertoires. Imported from immuneACCESS, the table was reduced by TCRdb to in-frame sequences with V and J called. These copies leave out some clones; in studies compared against another copy, an unresolved V gene accounts for under half, and the cause of the remainder is not known. V, J and clone size are taken as reported in that table, and D and trimming were inferred from the DNA itself. For this sample there are over 100,000 clones; 49% appear just once. Around a sixth of the sample lies in the top ten.

Worth noting for this clone: The specificity of this receptor is unknown. Base qualities are missing; no much larger clone stands one base away.

The sequence derives from a human donor with alopecia areata. Sequencing used CD8+ T cells sorted from blood, obtained at week 0. This sequence uses TRBV4-1 and TRBJ1-4, with 7 bases in between that match TRBD1. The DNA sequence is given as TGCGCCAGCAGCCAAGCGGGGACAGCTAATGAAAAACTGTTTTTT. This sequence encodes CASSQAGTANEKLFF.